This TCR beta chain was sequenced during a study of blood T cell repertoires in COVID-19. Study details: Sample material is recorded as cDNA or gDNA derived from T cells, B-cell-depleted T cells, or PBMCs.

Using immunoSEQ multiplex PCR, the repertoire was profiled, and TCRdb retains in-frame clones only, with some absent. The profile covers 200,000 to 250,000 clones, with around 89% appearing a single time and approximately 1.8% taken by the ten largest. Per the germline V gene, CDR1 is LNHDA and CDR2 is SQIVND (reference sequence). The CDR3 totals 13 residues. The V and J ends lost 3 bases and 0 bases respectively, with 6 bases between them. The rearrangement joins TRBV19 to TRBJ2-7, with D uncertain. Source material: peripheral blood. The receptor's source is a man aged 70 or older with acute or convalescent COVID-19. The CDR3 region has the DNA TGTGCCAGTAGTATTGCGGCCTCCTACGAGCAGTACTTC. It codes for CASSIAASYEQYF.